A single sample is the source of the 23 T cell receptor beta chains below, sequenced in a study of T cell repertoires in cytomegalovirus infection. MiXCR was run by TCRdb on the reads, yielding one entry per CDR3 protein. This table has about 920,000 distinct CDR3 sequences, less than 40% appearing once. These receptors have no identified antigens. Sequenced here: cultured CD8+ T cells from PBMCs, sampled from culture after CMV antigen stimulation. The source of these receptors is a human donor in good health (CMV status not recorded). Some clones in this sample may be carry-over from other donors' samples.

This clonotype showed up just a few times. The chain uses TRBV19 and TRBJ1-1; D possibly corresponds to TRBD1 (5 bases). The V gene's germline CDR1 is LNHDA and CDR2 SQIVND (reference sequence). V lost 1 base and J lost 10, with 13 bases in between. The CDR3 contains 13 residues. CDR3: CASSIGGDSTAFF. The CDR3 DNA sequence: TGTGCCAGTAGTATAGGGGGAGACAGCACAGCTTTCTTT. The full variable domain, in which reference TRBV19 and TRBJ1-1 provide the parts outside the CDR3, is DGGITQSPKYLFRKEGQNVTLSCEQNLNHDAMYWYRQDPGQGLRLIYYSQIVNDFQKGDIAEGYSVSREKKESFPLTVTSAQKNPTAFYLCASSIGGDSTAFFGQGTRLTVV.

J is TRBJ1-4 and V is TRBV7-8, with no clear D. V lost 1 base to trimming and J lost 13 bases, with 13 bases between them. Germline V gene lookup returns CDR1 SGHVS and CDR2 FQNEAQ. This CDR3 has 13 residues. The CDR3 DNA reads TGTGCCAGCAGCTTAGAGGGTATGGTCGGACTGTTTTTT. It codes for CASSLEGMVGLFF.

A few counts support this clonotype. The chain is built from TRBV24-1 and TRBJ1-2, with D uncertain. The germline V gene has CDR1 KGHDR and CDR2 SFDVKD. The CDR3 runs 14 residues. V was shortened by 2 bases and J by 5 bases, with 11 bases between the two germline ends. CDR3 sequence reads: CATSDSARSYGYTF. For the CDR3, the DNA is TGTGCCACCAGTGATTCGGCCCGTTCTTATGGCTACACCTTC.

This clonotype has a handful of counts. The gene calls are TRBV7-6 and TRBJ2-3; perhaps TRBD2 as D (6 bases). V gave up 1 base and J gave up 2 bases, with 22 bases separating them. The CDR3 contains 19 residues. The germline V gene has CDR1 SGHVS and CDR2 FNYEAQ. The chain's CDR3 is CASSLGRGTGVDYTDTQYF. CDR3 nucleotides: TGTGCCAGCAGCTTAGGGAGGGGCACAGGCGTCGACTACACAGATACGCAGTATTTT.

This clonotype was counted at least ten times. This sequence joins TRBV7-2 and TRBJ1-3; weak D call: TRBD1 (5 bases). This CDR3 contains 16 residues. V shed 1 base and J shed 0 bases, with 10 bases lying between them. Germline CDR1 reads SGHTA; CDR2 reads FQGNSA. Here the CDR3 DNA reads TGTGCCAGCAGCTTAGGGGGCGGCCGCTCTGGAAACACCATATATTTT. It specifies CASSLGGGRSGNTIYF.

This sequence joins TRBV7-6 and TRBJ2-6; tentatively, D is TRBD1 (5 bases). The CDR3 contains 16 residues. V gave up 7 bases and J gave up 0 bases, with 13 bases separating them. The V gene's germline CDR1 is SGHVS and CDR2 FNYEAQ. CDR3 DNA: TGTGCCAGCACTAAAACAGGCATCTCTGGGGCCAACGTCCTGACTTTC. This sequence encodes CASTKTGISGANVLTF.

V gene TRBV18 combines with J gene TRBJ2-1, with D tentatively TRBD1 (5 bases). Trimming took off 0 bases at V and 4 bases at J, with 16 bases between the two ends. Germline V gives CDR1 KGHSH, CDR2 LQKENI. The CDR3 spans 17 residues. This CDR3 reads CASSPPYSISGYNEQFF. For the CDR3, the DNA is TGTGCCAGCTCACCACCTTACTCCATTTCAGGGTACAATGAGCAGTTCTTC.

This rearrangement joins TRBV27 to TRBJ2-5; 7 nucleotides agree with TRBD1. Germline V gene sequence: CDR1 MNHEY, CDR2 SMNVEV (reference sequence). V lost 6 bases and J lost 5; bases outside the gene matches: 12. The CDR3 has 15 residues. CDR3 sequence: CASRRRDRKGETQYF. The CDR3 DNA is TGTGCCAGCAGGAGAAGGGACAGAAAAGGGGAGACCCAGTACTTC.

This clonotype was observed a handful of times. The V gene is TRBV6-5, the J gene TRBJ2-1; 11 bases align to TRBD2. Germline CDR1 is MNHEY and CDR2 is SVGAGI. The CDR3 extends over 15 amino acids. V gave up 0 bases and J gave up 9 bases; unmatched junction bases: 4. CDR3 nucleotide sequence: TGTGCCAGCAGTTACTCCCTAGCGGGGGGTGCTGAGCAGTTCTTC. Translation: CASSYSLAGGAEQFF.

This clonotype came up a few times. The chain links TRBV6-6 to TRBJ2-7, with D maybe TRBD1 (5 bases). CDR3 length equals 11 residues. CDR1 is MNHNY, CDR2 SVGAGI, per germline (reference sequence). Trimming took off 2 bases at V and 7 bases at J, with 6 bases between the two ends. CDR3 nucleotides: TGTGCCAGCAGTTACGGACAAGAGCAGTACGTC. It specifies CASSYGQEQYV.

The rearrangement uses TRBV27 and TRBJ1-6, with a possible D match to TRBD1 (5 bases). With 4 bases removed from V and 9 bases from J, the gap between germline ends came to 13 bases. The germline CDR1 and CDR2 sequences are MNHEY and SMNVEV (reference sequence). The length of the CDR3 is 14 residues. For the CDR3, the DNA is TGTGCCAGCAGTTACGCGTCGGGGGGTTCACCCCTCCACTTT. Amino acid sequence: CASSYASGGSPLHF.

For the CDR3, the DNA is TGTGCCAGCAGTGAAGCCCCGGGGTTTCTCTATGGCTACACCTTC. This sequence encodes CASSEAPGFLYGYTF. This chain uses TRBV2 with TRBJ1-2; unclear D gene. The CDR3 spans 15 residues. Germline V gives CDR1 SNHLY, CDR2 FYNNEI. Trimming left V 0 bases short and J 4 bases short, with 12 bases between.

The V call is TRBV7-6, the J call TRBJ2-3, with 13 bases fitting TRBD2. Losses at the gene ends were 5 bases for V and 8 bases for J; bases not matched to a gene: 13. The CDR3 has 17 amino acids. Germline values: CDR1 SGHVS, CDR2 FNYEAQ. CDR3 coding DNA: TGTGCCAGCAGCCGACTAGCGGGGGGTCTTCTAGGGTTTACGCAGTATTTT. Protein product: CASSRLAGGLLGFTQYF.

This clonotype was seen a few times. This chain links TRBV7-3 with TRBJ2-1; 10 nucleotides agree with TRBD2. V was clipped by 5 bases and J by 5 bases; unmatched bases: 9. In germline, CDR1 is SGHTA, CDR2 FQGTGA. The CDR3 is 16 amino acids. The CDR3, as DNA: TGTGCCAGCAGCGACCATAGCGGGGGGACTAACAATGAGCAGTTCTTC. This encodes CASSDHSGGTNNEQFF.

This clonotype was seen a few times. This chain links TRBV27 with TRBJ2-2, with a weak D call TRBD1 (5 bases). The germline V gene has CDR1 MNHEY and CDR2 SMNVEV (reference sequence). V gave up 4 bases and J gave up 0 bases, with 9 bases separating them. The CDR3 sequence is 15 residues long. In DNA, the CDR3 is TGTGCCAGCAGTTCCCTGACAGCGAACACCGGGGAGCTGTTTTTT. This gives the protein CASSSLTANTGELFF.

The chain couples TRBV7-8 to TRBJ2-7; D gene ambiguous. V lost 0 bases, J lost 5 bases, and 8 bases lay in between. The CDR3 runs 13 residues. Germline CDR1 is SGHVS and CDR2 is FQNEAQ. The CDR3 spells CASSLAGNHEQYF. The DNA of the CDR3 is TGTGCCAGCAGCTTAGCGGGGAACCACGAGCAGTACTTC.

The V gene is TRBV5-6, the J gene TRBJ2-3, with a possible D match to TRBD2 (5 bases). This CDR3 contains 14 residues. CDR1 SGHDT and CDR2 YYEEEE come from the germline V gene. Trimming took 1 base from V and 4 from J, leaving 10 bases between them. Here the CDR3 DNA reads TGTGCCAGCAGCTTGTTGAAGAGGGCAGATACGCAGTATTTT. Protein: CASSLLKRADTQYF. Variable domain in full (rest from reference TRBV5-6 and TRBJ2-3): DAGVTQSPTHLIKTRGQQVTLRCSPKSGHDTVSWYQQALGQGPQFIFQYYEEEERQRGNFPDRFSGHQFPNYSSELNVNALLLGDSALYLCASSLLKRADTQYFGPGTRLTVL.

The table lists this clonotype with a few counts. J is TRBJ2-7 and V is TRBV7-9, with D possibly being TRBD1 (6 bases). Germline V lookup: CDR1 SEHNR, CDR2 FQNEAQ (reference sequence). This CDR3 comprises 15 residues. CDR3 residues: CANSLGSQGSYEQYV. As DNA, the CDR3 is TGTGCCAACAGCCTGGGGTCCCAGGGGTCGTACGAGCAGTACGTC.

This clonotype occurred a few times. The V gene is TRBV12-5, the J gene TRBJ2-1; TRBD1 matches at 9 bases. V trimming: 6 bases; J trimming: 2 bases; junction bases outside the gene matches: 8. The germline V gene encodes CDR1 LGHNT and CDR2 FRNRAP. The length of the CDR3 is 16 residues. CDR3 sequence reads: CASGVNRGLTYNEQFF. CDR3 bases: TGTGCTAGTGGGGTCAACAGGGGGCTAACCTACAATGAGCAGTTCTTC.

This clonotype appeared many times. DNA for the CDR3: TGTGCCAGCAGCTTAGCGGGGGGGCCGAACAATGAGCAGTTCTTC. As protein: CASSLAGGPNNEQFF. V and J are TRBV7-2 and TRBJ2-1; weak D call: TRBD2 (7 bases). The V end lost 0 bases, the J end lost 5 bases, and 11 bases lay between the germline ends. The CDR3 loop spans 15 amino acids. The germline V gene encodes CDR1 SGHTA and CDR2 FQGNSA.

The rearrangement joins TRBV27 to TRBJ1-2; perhaps TRBD1 as D (5 bases). Per the germline V gene, CDR1 is MNHEY and CDR2 is SMNVEV (reference sequence). Trimming cost V 0 bases and J 4 bases, with 12 bases left between them. The CDR3 is made up of 15 amino acids. CDR3 protein: CASSLSGGSTYGYTF. The CDR3 DNA sequence: TGTGCCAGCAGTTTATCCGGGGGATCTACCTATGGCTACACCTTC.

The chain carries TRBV5-4 and TRBJ2-2; either TRBD1 or TRBD2 may supply D (5 bases each). CDR1 and CDR2 from the germline V gene are SGHNT and YYREEE (reference sequence). The CDR3 spans 14 residues. Trimming removed 1 base from V and 7 bases from J, with 11 bases in between. For the CDR3, the DNA is TGTGCCAGCAGCTTGTTGGGGGACGGCGGGGAGCTGTTTTTT. It codes for CASSLLGDGGELFF.

The V call is TRBV13, the J call TRBJ2-7; D unclear. This CDR3 is built from 13 residues. Trimming took off 2 bases at V and 3 bases at J, with 8 bases between the two ends. CDR1 and CDR2 (germline): PRHDT, FYEKMQ (reference sequence). The CDR3 region is CASSLRESYEQYF. CDR3 bases: TGTGCCAGCAGCTTAAGGGAAAGCTACGAGCAGTACTTC.